This T cell receptor beta chain was recovered during a study of T cells after yellow fever vaccination. Regarding the study as a whole: Weaker, the secondary response peaked sooner, at day 5 versus 15. The bulk population could contribute abundant contaminating clonotypes to FACS-sorted repertoires. Most primary-vaccination clones reappeared after the booster (around 95% CD4, about 90% CD8).

V lost 1 base and J 6 bases, leaving 13 bases between the germline ends. The CDR3 has 15 residues. Germline V gives CDR1 SGHVS, CDR2 FQNEAQ. 5'RACE template switching generated TCR cDNA, adding a universal primer site and UMIs. TCRdb used MiXCR to reprocess the 5' RACE reads, holding one entry per CDR3 protein. The table records about 240,000 distinct CDR3 sequences, 6.9% of them present only once. In its sample, this clonotype was seen many times. Its antigen is currently unknown. The sequences come from CD4+ T cells sorted from PBMCs, collected 15 days after the yellow fever booster vaccination. The TCR comes from a man aged 30 to 45 who received the YFV17D yellow fever vaccine. The chain has TRBV7-8 and TRBJ1-5; D gene uncertain. CDR3: CASSLGGRRSQPQHF. The CDR3, as DNA: TGTGCCAGCAGCTTAGGGGGTAGGAGGAGTCAGCCCCAGCATTTT.